This T cell receptor (beta chain) was sequenced in a study of early stage breast cancer tumors. CDR1 and CDR2 from the germline V gene are SQVTM and ANQGSEA. This CDR3 comprises 12 residues. Unmatched junction bases numbered 0, after V lost 4 bases and J lost 3 bases. Data came from immunoSEQ multiplex PCR; TCRdb stores just in-frame clones and leaves some out. The sample has 25,000 to 30,000 clones, about 80% seen once. The receptor was derived from a person between 55 and 69 years old with breast cancer. The chain couples TRBV29-1 to TRBJ2-4; 7 bases map to TRBD1. What was sequenced was blood. CDR3 region: CSVGDSKNIQYF. CDR3 in DNA: TGCAGCGTTGGGGACAGCAAAAACATTCAGTACTTC.